The rows below give T cell receptor beta chains drawn from one sample of a study of blood T cells in healthy people across ages. A single record per CDR3 protein comes from TCRdb applying MiXCR to the 5' RACE reads. The sample has about 570,000 distinct CDR3 sequences, about 25% seen once; the top ten hold approximately 3.5%. These data also featured in a second study, about T cells of mothers and their children.

Sequencing was done on a sample of blood. The source of these receptors is a boy aged 2 to 9 in good health. Both conserved end residues are part of each CDR3. The D gene is left open where the match is weak. The size field is filled for only some rows; it gives once, few, many or a size class.

TRBV27,TRBJ2-5,.,.,14,TGTGCCAGCAGTTTATTTAGGGGCCGGGAGACCCAGTACTTC,CASSLFRGRETQYF
TRBV6-6,TRBJ1-1,.,TRBD1,14,TGTGCCAGCACCCGGACAGGGCCCAACACTGAAGCTTTCTTT,CASTRTGPNTEAFF
TRBV3-1,TRBJ2-2,.,.,20,TGTGCCAGCAGCCAAGGGGCAGAAATCACCCAACCTTCGAACACCGGGGAGCTGTTTTTT,CASSQGAEITQPSNTGELFF
TRBV12-3/TRBV12-4,TRBJ1-4,.,.,13,TGTGCCAGCAGTTTTTTCGGGGGTGAAAAACTGTTTTTT,CASSFFGGEKLFF
TRBV7-9,TRBJ2-2,.,.,16,TGTGCCAGCAGCTGGTACCGGGACCACAACACCGGGGAGCTGTTTTTT,CASSWYRDHNTGELFF
TRBV29-1,TRBJ2-6,.,TRBD1,16,TGCAGCGTTGGGGAGAGGGGGCGAGGTGGGGCCAACGTCCTGACTTTC,CSVGERGRGGANVLTF
TRBV12-3/TRBV12-4,TRBJ1-2,once,.,13,TGTGCCAGCGGCCCGAGTTATCGGGGTAGCTACACCTTC,CASGPSYRGSYTF
TRBV7-2,TRBJ1-2,.,.,14,TGTGCCAGCAGCTTAAACCACAGGGTCCAAGGCTACACCTTC,CASSLNHRVQGYTF
TRBV6-5,TRBJ2-7,few,.,17,TGTGCCAGCAGTTCACAATCCGGCGGGGTTGAGTCCTACGAGCAGTACTTC,CASSSQSGGVESYEQYF
TRBV25-1,TRBJ2-5,.,TRBD2,16,TGTGCCAGCAGTGAATGGGAGCGGGAGGGCCTGGAGACCCAGTACTTC,CASSEWEREGLETQYF
TRBV27,TRBJ2-2,.,.,15,TGTGCCAGCAGTTTATCCGTACAGGGAACCGGGGAGCTGTTTTTT,CASSLSVQGTGELFF
TRBV4-3,TRBJ1-1,few,.,13,TGCGCCAGCAGCCCGGGACCCCTTTTAGAAGCTTTCTTT,CASSPGPLLEAFF
TRBV7-9,TRBJ1-2,.,.,15,TGTGCCAGCAGCTTAGTACAGGGCGCTAACTATGGCTACACCTTC,CASSLVQGANYGYTF
TRBV7-2,TRBJ1-2,few,.,17,TGTGCCAGCAGCCCCCTTGGGGGGGTAGTACAAAACTATGGCTACACCTTC,CASSPLGGVVQNYGYTF
TRBV5-1,TRBJ1-2,.,TRBD1,14,TGCGCCAGCAGCTCCGGACAGGGGGCTTGGGGCTACACCTTC,CASSSGQGAWGYTF
TRBV10-2,TRBJ2-5,few,.,14,TGCGTCAGCAGTGAGGGCGGCAGGGCAGAGACCCAGTACTTC,CVSSEGGRAETQYF
TRBV2,TRBJ2-1,.,TRBD2,16,TGTGCCAGCAGAGGCGACGGGAGGAGCTCCTACAATGAGCAGTTCTTC,CASRGDGRSSYNEQFF
TRBV20-1,TRBJ1-2,.,.,15,TGCAGTGCTAGAGAATGGGGTGGCGCAACAGGGGGCTACACCTTC,CSAREWGGATGGYTF
TRBV5-5,TRBJ2-3,.,.,15,TGTGCCAGCAGCTTGGGACAGGTCGACACAGATACGCAGTATTTT,CASSLGQVDTDTQYF
TRBV19,TRBJ2-7,few,TRBD2,15,TGTGCCAGTAGTACGGGACTAGCGGGATCCTACGAGCAGTACTTC,CASSTGLAGSYEQYF
TRBV28,TRBJ2-5,few,TRBD2,18,TGTGCCAGCAGTTCCCTACCCTCTAGCGGGAGATACGAAGAGACCCAGTACTTC,CASSSLPSSGRYEETQYF
TRBV12-5,TRBJ2-4,once,.,13,TGTGCTAGGGGCCTCCTAGCCAAAAACATTCAGTACTTC,CARGLLAKNIQYF
TRBV29-1,TRBJ1-2,few,.,14,TGCAGCGTTGAGAGGGCCACAGGGAACTATGGCTACACCTTC,CSVERATGNYGYTF
TRBV27,TRBJ2-3,few,TRBD2,16,TGTGCCAGCAGTTATCTTCGGGGGGGCGGGTCAGATACGCAGTATTTT,CASSYLRGGGSDTQYF
TRBV20-1,TRBJ2-5,.,TRBD2,19,TGCAGTGCTACCTCCGGAGCGGGAGCCCCAGGCTTGGGGGTTGAGACCCAGTACTTC,CSATSGAGAPGLGVETQYF
TRBV29-1,TRBJ1-3,.,.,13,TGCAGCGTTACCCTGACAGATGGAAACACCATATATTTT,CSVTLTDGNTIYF
TRBV3-1,TRBJ1-2,.,.,17,TGTGCCAGCAGCCAGGGATTGCCCCTGGACGGCACCTATGGCTACACCTTC,CASSQGLPLDGTYGYTF
TRBV6-2/TRBV6-3,TRBJ2-1,.,.,12,TGTGCCAGCCGCTACTCGACCTACGAGCAGTTCTTC,CASRYSTYEQFF
TRBV6-5,TRBJ1-2,.,TRBD1,12,TGTGCCAGCATCGACAGGGGGGGCGGCTACACCTTC,CASIDRGGGYTF
TRBV5-1,TRBJ2-2,.,TRBD2,15,TGCGCCAGCAGCCGAGCGGGGGGATTCGGCGGGGAGCTGTTTTTT,CASSRAGGFGGELFF
TRBV2,TRBJ2-1,few,.,14,TGTGCCGGTTCCGTTAGGACCCAATACAATGAGCAGTTCTTC,CAGSVRTQYNEQFF
TRBV20-1,TRBJ2-5,many,TRBD2,14,TGCAGTGCTAGGTCCGGGGGGGTCCAAGAGACCCAGTACTTC,CSARSGGVQETQYF
TRBV27,TRBJ1-6,.,TRBD1,19,TGTGCCAGCAGTTTATCCTATAAAACGGGACAGGCCTATAATTCACCCCTCCACTTT,CASSLSYKTGQAYNSPLHF
TRBV27,TRBJ2-3,few,TRBD2,19,TGTGCCAGCTCGTGGGACCGGACTAGCGGTGGAACTAGCACAGATACGCAGTATTTT,CASSWDRTSGGTSTDTQYF
TRBV7-9,TRBJ2-7,few,.,14,TGTGCCAGCAGCTACGGGGGGCGGGGGTGCGAGCAGTACTTC,CASSYGGRGCEQYF
TRBV28,TRBJ2-7,.,.,15,TGTGCCAGCAGGCCTCGGGGGAGGGGGGGTAGCGAGCAGTACTTC,CASRPRGRGGSEQYF
TRBV21-1,TRBJ2-7,.,.,15,TGTGCCAGCAGCAAAGAGAGGGGGCGGTCCTACGAGCAGTACTTC,CASSKERGRSYEQYF
TRBV6-5,TRBJ2-7,few,.,17,TGTGCCAGCAGTTCCCCCCGGGGTAGCGGCAACTCCTACGAGCAGTACTTC,CASSSPRGSGNSYEQYF
TRBV7-6,TRBJ2-4,.,.,15,TGTGCCAGCAGCAACCCTCGGGGGGCCAAAAACATTCAGTACTTC,CASSNPRGAKNIQYF
TRBV6-5,TRBJ1-2,.,.,17,TGTGCCAGCAGTTACGGGGCAGGGTACCCGTTTAACTATGGCTACACCTTC,CASSYGAGYPFNYGYTF
TRBV6-5,TRBJ1-6,.,.,16,TGTGCCAGCAGCCAACGGCCCGGACGGCATAATTCACCCCTCCACTTT,CASSQRPGRHNSPLHF